A selection of T cell receptor beta chains follows, all from one sample in a study of CD8 T cells in ankylosing spondylitis. TCRdb recomputed calls from the 5' RACE reads with MiXCR, one row per CDR3 protein. The sample consists of about 240,000 distinct CDR3 sequences, around 10% of them appearing once. The sequenced sample consisted of blood, either unsorted or a sorted T cell fraction (not recorded which). The receptors derive from a male donor with ankylosing spondylitis or in good health (not recorded which). The CDR3 runs from the conserved cysteine through the conserved F or W. Fields, in order: CDR3 DNA, CDR3 protein, D gene, clone size, J gene, CDR3 length, V gene. D genes are given only for firm matches. The size of a clone is reported for some rows only, either as once, few or many, or as a class for expanded clones.

TGTGCCACGAGCGACGGTCTGGGGGGGGAGACCCAGTACTTC,CATSDGLGGETQYF,TRBD2,many,TRBJ2-5,14,TRBV10-3
TGCAGTGCTAGAGATCGAGGGGTTGGCGGATCACCCCTCCACTTT,CSARDRGVGGSPLHF,-,-,TRBJ1-6,15,TRBV20-1
TGCAGTGCTAGAGAACAGGGCGCCAAAAACATTCAGTACTTC,CSAREQGAKNIQYF,-,many,TRBJ2-4,14,TRBV20-1
TGCGCCAGCAGGGCGGCTACCTACAATGAGCAGTTCTTC,CASRAATYNEQFF,-,many,TRBJ2-1,13,TRBV5-1
TGTGCCAGCAGACGACGAAGCGGCCCCCTCACAGATACGCAGTATTTT,CASRRRSGPLTDTQYF,-,-,TRBJ2-3,16,TRBV7-2
TGTGCCAGCAGCTACCTCCCTTTTGGGACCCGCTCCTACAATGAGCAGTTCTTC,CASSYLPFGTRSYNEQFF,-,many,TRBJ2-1,18,TRBV14
TGCGCCAGCAGCTGGCAGAATGAGCAGTTCTTC,CASSWQNEQFF,-,many,TRBJ2-1,11,TRBV5-1
TGTGCCAGCAGGCGCGGACTAGCGGTATCCTACAATGAGCAGTTCTTC,CASRRGLAVSYNEQFF,TRBD2,-,TRBJ2-1,16,TRBV12-3/TRBV12-4
TGTGCCAGCAGGCCACGAGGACAGGGTTTAGTTTCGGGCAATCAGCCCCAGCATTTT,CASRPRGQGLVSGNQPQHF,TRBD1,many,TRBJ1-5,19,TRBV27
TGCGCCAGCAGTGAGGGTAGACCCCGTTCCTACGAGCAGTACTTC,CASSEGRPRSYEQYF,-,-,TRBJ2-7,15,TRBV10-2
TGCGCCAGCAGCCCGTCGGGACAGGGGCGCCACGAGCAGTACTTC,CASSPSGQGRHEQYF,TRBD1,many,TRBJ2-7,15,TRBV5-1
TGTGCCAGCAGCCCGCGGAGGATAGCGGGCCAGGGAAATGAGCAGTTCTTC,CASSPRRIAGQGNEQFF,TRBD2,-,TRBJ2-1,17,TRBV7-3
TGCAGTGCTATAACTAGCGGGGCAAGCTCCTACGAGCAGTACTTC,CSAITSGASSYEQYF,TRBD2,many,TRBJ2-7,15,TRBV20-1
TGTGCCATCACATCCCGAGGGACTAGCGAAACCGGGGAGCTGTTTTTT,CAITSRGTSETGELFF,TRBD2,-,TRBJ2-2,16,TRBV10-3
TGCAGTGCTAGTTCACAGGGATCCGGGGAGCTGTTTTTT,CSASSQGSGELFF,-,many,TRBJ2-2,13,TRBV20-1
TGCAGTGCTAGTGAAGGGGCCAGGGCCGAGCAGTACTTC,CSASEGARAEQYF,-,-,TRBJ2-7,13,TRBV20-1
TGTGCCAGCGCCCTAGCGGTACTAAAGAGCACAGATACGCAGTATTTT,CASALAVLKSTDTQYF,TRBD2,many,TRBJ2-3,16,TRBV11-2
TGCAGCGTTTTAGGACAGGCGAGGGCCTACGAGCAGTACTTC,CSVLGQARAYEQYF,TRBD1,-,TRBJ2-7,14,TRBV29-1
TGTGCCAGCAGTCTCCGGGGGGAGAATTCACCCCTCCACTTT,CASSLRGENSPLHF,-,-,TRBJ1-6,14,TRBV27
TGTGCCAGCAGTTTAGGGACAGGCCCTCGTTCACCCCTCCACTTT,CASSLGTGPRSPLHF,TRBD1,many,TRBJ1-6,15,TRBV27
TGCAGTGCTAGAGATGTGGCGGGAGGAGAGACCCAGTACTTC,CSARDVAGGETQYF,TRBD2,few,TRBJ2-5,14,TRBV20-1
TGTGCCAGCAGCTTTGCGCTAGCGGTGAACACCGGGGAGCTGTTTTTT,CASSFALAVNTGELFF,TRBD2,many,TRBJ2-2,16,TRBV7-2
TGTGCCAGCAGCCCCGGCGGGGTGAACATTCAGTACTTC,CASSPGGVNIQYF,-,many,TRBJ2-4,13,TRBV3-1
TGCAGTGCCAAACGGGCTTGGAACACTGAAGCTTTCTTT,CSAKRAWNTEAFF,-,many,TRBJ1-1,13,TRBV20-1
TGTGCCAGCAGCGTAGGGGTCCGAAGACCCTACGAGCAGTACTTC,CASSVGVRRPYEQYF,-,many,TRBJ2-7,15,TRBV9
TGTGCCAGCAGCCCTTCATTGATCCGGGATGAGCAGTTCTTC,CASSPSLIRDEQFF,-,-,TRBJ2-1,14,TRBV6-1
TGCAGTGCCACTAGCGACTCCTACGAGCAGTACTTC,CSATSDSYEQYF,TRBD2,-,TRBJ2-7,12,TRBV20-1
TGTGCCAGCAGTCGCGCCGGGACAGGGCACACCGGGGAGCTGTTTTTT,CASSRAGTGHTGELFF,TRBD1,-,TRBJ2-2,16,TRBV6-1
TGTGCCAGCAGCTGGCCCTTTGGGACCAATTACGGGGAGACCCAGTACTTC,CASSWPFGTNYGETQYF,-,many,TRBJ2-5,17,TRBV11-2
TGCGCCAGCAGCCAAGATAGTACGGGCGTTTATGAAAAACTGTTTTTT,CASSQDSTGVYEKLFF,-,-,TRBJ1-4,16,TRBV4-1
TGTGCCAGCAGCTTGGGTGGGATGCAAGAGACCCAGTACTTC,CASSLGGMQETQYF,-,few,TRBJ2-5,14,TRBV7-9
TGCAGTGCTAGACAAGAAATAAACAGGGTAGCCATCCAAGAGACCCAGTACTTC,CSARQEINRVAIQETQYF,-,many,TRBJ2-5,18,TRBV20-1
TGTGCCAGCAGCTTAAACTGGGGCTCCAACGAGCAGTACTTC,CASSLNWGSNEQYF,-,many,TRBJ2-7,14,TRBV11-2
TGTGCCAGCAGCCAGCCCCCAGGTTACGAGCAGTACTTC,CASSQPPGYEQYF,-,-,TRBJ2-7,13,TRBV3-1
TGCAGCGTTGAAGGACCAAGGGCTAACTATGGCTACACCTTC,CSVEGPRANYGYTF,-,many,TRBJ1-2,14,TRBV29-1
TGTGCCAGCAGCCAAAAGGGCCTAGCGGGGTACGAGCAGTACTTC,CASSQKGLAGYEQYF,TRBD2,many,TRBJ2-7,15,TRBV6-1
TGTGCCAGCAGCACCCCGACTAGCGGGGGGAGGTTCTTC,CASSTPTSGGRFF,TRBD2,many,TRBJ2-1,13,TRBV11-2
TGTGCCAGCAGCTTGGGGAGTCCCAGCTACGAGCAGTACTTC,CASSLGSPSYEQYF,-,many,TRBJ2-7,14,TRBV7-9
TGCGCCAGCACCCAGACCCTCAATCAGCCCCAGCATTTT,CASTQTLNQPQHF,-,many,TRBJ1-5,13,TRBV10-2
TGCGCCAGCAGCCAAGCCGGGAGGGGCACTGAAGCTTTCTTT,CASSQAGRGTEAFF,-,few,TRBJ1-1,14,TRBV4-1
TGTGCCAGCAGCCAAACTAGCGGGGGAGCCCAAGAGACCCAGTACTTC,CASSQTSGGAQETQYF,TRBD2,-,TRBJ2-5,16,TRBV4-2
TGTGCCAGCAGCCAATACAGGGGAATTAACACTGAAGCTTTCTTT,CASSQYRGINTEAFF,TRBD1,many,TRBJ1-1,15,TRBV14
TGTGCCAGCAGTTTAGTCCCCTACAATGAGCAGTTCTTC,CASSLVPYNEQFF,-,-,TRBJ2-1,13,TRBV12-3/TRBV12-4
TGTGCCAGCGCCATTAGCAGGCTACCCTACGAGCAGTACTTC,CASAISRLPYEQYF,-,few,TRBJ2-7,14,TRBV28
TGCAGCGTGGTCGACAGCCACGAGCAGTACTTC,CSVVDSHEQYF,-,many,TRBJ2-7,11,TRBV29-1
TGTGCCAGCAGCCTCGGGACTTCCTTCTACGAGCAGTACTTC,CASSLGTSFYEQYF,-,-,TRBJ2-7,14,TRBV12-3/TRBV12-4
TGCGCCAGCAGCTTGGAAGGGTTTAAGACAGATACGCAGTATTTT,CASSLEGFKTDTQYF,-,many,TRBJ2-3,15,TRBV5-1
TGTGCCAGCAGCTTATGGAAGTTACGGGGGCATCGCACTGAAGCTTTCTTT,CASSLWKLRGHRTEAFF,-,-,TRBJ1-1,17,TRBV11-2
TGTGCCAGCAGCTTAAACAGGGGAAACACCGGGGAGCTGTTTTTT,CASSLNRGNTGELFF,TRBD1,few,TRBJ2-2,15,TRBV7-3
TGTGCCAGCAGCTCTGACAGGTCTTACGAGCAGTACTTC,CASSSDRSYEQYF,-,-,TRBJ2-7,13,TRBV11-1
TGCGCCAGCAGCATAGGGACAGACCACTTCGTTGGCACTGAAGCTTTCTTT,CASSIGTDHFVGTEAFF,TRBD1,many,TRBJ1-1,17,TRBV5-1